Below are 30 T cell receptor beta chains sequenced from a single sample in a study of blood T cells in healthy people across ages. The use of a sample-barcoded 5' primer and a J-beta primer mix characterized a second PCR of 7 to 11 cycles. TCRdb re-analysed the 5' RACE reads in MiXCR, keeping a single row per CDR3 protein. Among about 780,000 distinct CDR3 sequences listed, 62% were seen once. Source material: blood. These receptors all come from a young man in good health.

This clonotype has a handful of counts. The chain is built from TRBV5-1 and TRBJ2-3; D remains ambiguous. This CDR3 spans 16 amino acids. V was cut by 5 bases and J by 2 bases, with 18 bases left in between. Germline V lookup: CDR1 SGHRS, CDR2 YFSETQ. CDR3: CASSRNPLLNTDTQYF. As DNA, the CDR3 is TGCGCCAGCAGTAGGAACCCCCTTCTGAACACAGATACGCAGTATTTT.

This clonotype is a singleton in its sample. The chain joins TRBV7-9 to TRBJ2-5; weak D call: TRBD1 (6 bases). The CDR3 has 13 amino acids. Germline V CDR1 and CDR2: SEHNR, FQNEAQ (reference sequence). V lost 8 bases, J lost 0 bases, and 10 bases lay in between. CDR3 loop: CASVDSNQETQYF. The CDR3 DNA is TGTGCCAGCGTGGACAGCAACCAAGAGACCCAGTACTTC.

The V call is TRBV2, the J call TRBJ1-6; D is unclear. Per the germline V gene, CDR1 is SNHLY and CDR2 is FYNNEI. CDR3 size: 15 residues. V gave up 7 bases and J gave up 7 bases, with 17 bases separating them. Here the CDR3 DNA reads TGTGCCAGCAACGCGGACGGGGTAGGAAATTCACCCCTCCACTTT. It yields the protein CASNADGVGNSPLHF. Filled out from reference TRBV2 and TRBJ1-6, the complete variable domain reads EPEVTQTPSHQVTQMGQEVILRCVPISNHLYFYWYRQILGQKVEFLVSFYNNEISEKSEIFDDQFSVERPDGSNFTLKIRSTKLEDSAMYFCASNADGVGNSPLHFGNGTRLTVT.

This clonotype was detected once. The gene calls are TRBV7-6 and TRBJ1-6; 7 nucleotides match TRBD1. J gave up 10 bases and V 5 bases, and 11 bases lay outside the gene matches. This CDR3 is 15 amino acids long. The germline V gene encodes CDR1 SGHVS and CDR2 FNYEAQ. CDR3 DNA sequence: TGTGCCAGCAGCCAGGAAGGCAGGGGGAAATCACCCCTCCACTTT. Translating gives CASSQEGRGKSPLHF. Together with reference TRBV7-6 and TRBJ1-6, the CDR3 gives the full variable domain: GAGVSQSPRYKVTKRGQDVALRCDPISGHVSLYWYRQALGQGPEFLTYFNYEAQQDKSGLPNDRFSAERPEGSISTLTIQRTEQRDSAMYRCASSQEGRGKSPLHFGNGTRLTVT.

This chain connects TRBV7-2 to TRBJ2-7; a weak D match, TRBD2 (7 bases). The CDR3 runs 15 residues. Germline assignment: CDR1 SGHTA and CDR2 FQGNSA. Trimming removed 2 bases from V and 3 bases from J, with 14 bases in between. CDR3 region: CASSLIGGGLYEQYF. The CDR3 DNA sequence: TGTGCCAGCAGCTTAATCGGCGGGGGCCTCTACGAGCAGTACTTC.

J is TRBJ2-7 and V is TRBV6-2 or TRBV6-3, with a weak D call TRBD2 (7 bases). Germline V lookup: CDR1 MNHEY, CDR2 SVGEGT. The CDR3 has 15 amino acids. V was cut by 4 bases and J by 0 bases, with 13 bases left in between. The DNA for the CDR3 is TGTGCCAGCAGTTCATACCGGGGGGCCTCCTACGAGCAGTACTTC. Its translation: CASSSYRGASYEQYF.

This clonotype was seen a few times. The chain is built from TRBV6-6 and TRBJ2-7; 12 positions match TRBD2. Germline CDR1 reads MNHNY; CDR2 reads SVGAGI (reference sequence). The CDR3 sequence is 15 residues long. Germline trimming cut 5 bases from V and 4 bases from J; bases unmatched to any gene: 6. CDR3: CASSGTSGGPYEQYF. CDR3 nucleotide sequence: TGTGCCAGCAGTGGAACTAGCGGGGGGCCATACGAGCAGTACTTC.

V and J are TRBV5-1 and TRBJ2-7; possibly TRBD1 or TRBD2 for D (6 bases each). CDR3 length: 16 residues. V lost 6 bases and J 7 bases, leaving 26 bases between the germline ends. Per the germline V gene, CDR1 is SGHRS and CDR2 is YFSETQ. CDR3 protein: CASNRDAGQPLGEQYF. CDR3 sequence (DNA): TGCGCCAGCAACCGGGATGCGGGACAACCCTTGGGGGAGCAGTACTTC.

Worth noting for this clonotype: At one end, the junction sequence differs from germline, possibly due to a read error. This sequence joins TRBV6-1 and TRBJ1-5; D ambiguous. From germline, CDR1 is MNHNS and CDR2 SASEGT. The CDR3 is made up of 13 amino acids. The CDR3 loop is CASNEYGGQPQHF. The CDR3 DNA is TGTGCCAGCAATGAATACGGTGGCCAGCCCCAGCATTTT.

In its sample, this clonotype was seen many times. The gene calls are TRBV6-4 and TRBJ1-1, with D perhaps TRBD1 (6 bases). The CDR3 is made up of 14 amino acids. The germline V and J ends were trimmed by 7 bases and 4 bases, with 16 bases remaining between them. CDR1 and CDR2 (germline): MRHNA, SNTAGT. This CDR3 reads CASIHRDTTTEAFF. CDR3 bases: TGTGCCAGCATACACCGGGACACCACCACTGAAGCTTTCTTT.

The CDR3: CASSRDRTHYGYTF. CDR3 DNA sequence: TGTGCCAGCAGCCGGGACAGGACCCACTATGGCTACACCTTC. J is TRBJ1-2 and V is TRBV7-2; 8 bases map to TRBD1. Germline V lookup: CDR1 SGHTA, CDR2 FQGNSA. CDR3 length: 14 residues. V shed 5 bases, J shed 3 bases, and the junction held 5 bases outside the gene matches.

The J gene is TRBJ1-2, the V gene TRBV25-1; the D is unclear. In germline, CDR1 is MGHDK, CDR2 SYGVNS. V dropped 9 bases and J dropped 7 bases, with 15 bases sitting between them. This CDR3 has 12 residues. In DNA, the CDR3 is TGTGCCAGTCATGACCCGGGCCGTGGCTACACCTTC. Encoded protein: CASHDPGRGYTF.

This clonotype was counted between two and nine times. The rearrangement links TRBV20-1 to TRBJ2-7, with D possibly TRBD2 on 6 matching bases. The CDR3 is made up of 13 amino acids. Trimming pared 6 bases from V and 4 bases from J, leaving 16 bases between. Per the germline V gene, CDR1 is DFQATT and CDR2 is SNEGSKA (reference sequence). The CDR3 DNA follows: TGCAGTGCGTACCTCATCGGGGGTTACGAGCAGTACTTC. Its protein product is CSAYLIGGYEQYF.

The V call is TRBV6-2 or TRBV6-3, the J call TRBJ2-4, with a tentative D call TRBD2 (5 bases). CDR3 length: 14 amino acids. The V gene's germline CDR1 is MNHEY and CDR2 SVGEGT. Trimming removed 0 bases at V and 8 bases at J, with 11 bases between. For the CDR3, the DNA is TGTGCCAGCAGTTACTCGAGCGGTGGAGACATTCAGTACTTC. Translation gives CASSYSSGGDIQYF.

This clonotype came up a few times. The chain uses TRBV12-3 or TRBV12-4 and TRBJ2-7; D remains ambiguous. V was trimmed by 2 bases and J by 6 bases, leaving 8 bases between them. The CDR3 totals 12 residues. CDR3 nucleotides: TGTGCCAGCAGTTTAAAGGGAATCGAGCAGTACTTC. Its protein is CASSLKGIEQYF.

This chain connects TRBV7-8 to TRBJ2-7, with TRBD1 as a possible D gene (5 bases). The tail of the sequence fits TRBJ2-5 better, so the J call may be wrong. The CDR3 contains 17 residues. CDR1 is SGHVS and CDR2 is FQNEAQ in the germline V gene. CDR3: CASSLVPPRGAGETQYF. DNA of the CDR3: TGTGCCAGCAGCTTAGTACCACCTCGTGGGGCCGGGGAGACCCAGTACTTC.

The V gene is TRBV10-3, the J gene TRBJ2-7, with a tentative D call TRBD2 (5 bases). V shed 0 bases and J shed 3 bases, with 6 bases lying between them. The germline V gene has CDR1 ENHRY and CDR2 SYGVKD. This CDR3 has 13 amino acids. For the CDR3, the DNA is TGTGCCATCAGTGAGTCGGAGGTCTACGAGCAGTACTTC. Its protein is CAISESEVYEQYF.

The CDR3 sequence is CASSQVWENYGYTF. The CDR3 DNA is TGTGCCAGCAGCCAAGTTTGGGAAAACTATGGCTACACCTTC. This rearrangement joins TRBV4-2 to TRBJ1-2, with unresolved D. The CDR3 covers 14 residues. V was trimmed by 1 base and J by 2 bases, leaving 8 bases between them. Per the germline V gene, CDR1 is LGHNA and CDR2 is YNFKEQ.

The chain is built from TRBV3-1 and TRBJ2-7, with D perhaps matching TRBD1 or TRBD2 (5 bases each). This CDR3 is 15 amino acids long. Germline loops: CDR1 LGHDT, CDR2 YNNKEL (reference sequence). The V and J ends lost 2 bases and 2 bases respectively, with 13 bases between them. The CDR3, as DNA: TGTGCCAGCAGCCAAATGCGAGGGGCCCCCTACGAGCAGTACTTC. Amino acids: CASSQMRGAPYEQYF.

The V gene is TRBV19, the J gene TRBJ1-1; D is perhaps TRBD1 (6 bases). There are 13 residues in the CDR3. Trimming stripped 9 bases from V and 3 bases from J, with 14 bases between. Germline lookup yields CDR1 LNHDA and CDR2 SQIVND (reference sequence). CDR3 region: CASGGRPDTEAFF. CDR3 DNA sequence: TGTGCCAGCGGGGGGCGGCCGGACACTGAAGCTTTCTTT. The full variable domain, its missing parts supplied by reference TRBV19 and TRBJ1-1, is DGGITQSPKYLFRKEGQNVTLSCEQNLNHDAMYWYRQDPGQGLRLIYYSQIVNDFQKGDIAEGYSVSREKKESFPLTVTSAQKNPTAFYLCASGGRPDTEAFFGQGTRLTVV.

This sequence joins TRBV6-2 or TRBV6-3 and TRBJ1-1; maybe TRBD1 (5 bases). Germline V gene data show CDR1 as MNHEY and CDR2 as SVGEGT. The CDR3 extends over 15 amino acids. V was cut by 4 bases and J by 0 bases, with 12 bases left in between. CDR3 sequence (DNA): TGTGCCAGCAGTTTCGGGACGGACATGAACACTGAAGCTTTCTTT. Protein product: CASSFGTDMNTEAFF.

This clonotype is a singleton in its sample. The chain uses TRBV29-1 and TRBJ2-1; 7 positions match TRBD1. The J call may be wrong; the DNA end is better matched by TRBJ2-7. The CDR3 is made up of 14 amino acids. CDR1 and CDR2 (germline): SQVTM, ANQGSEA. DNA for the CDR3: TGCAGCGCTCTAACAGGGGTGGCGAACAATGAGCAGTACTTC. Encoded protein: CSALTGVANNEQYF.

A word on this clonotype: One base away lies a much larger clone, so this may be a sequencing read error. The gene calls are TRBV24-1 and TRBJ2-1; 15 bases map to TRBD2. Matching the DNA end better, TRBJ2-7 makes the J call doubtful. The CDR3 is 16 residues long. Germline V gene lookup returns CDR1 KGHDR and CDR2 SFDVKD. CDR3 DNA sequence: TGTGCCACCAGTGACCCGGGACTAGCGGGGGGAAATGAGCAGTACTTC. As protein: CATSDPGLAGGNEQYF.

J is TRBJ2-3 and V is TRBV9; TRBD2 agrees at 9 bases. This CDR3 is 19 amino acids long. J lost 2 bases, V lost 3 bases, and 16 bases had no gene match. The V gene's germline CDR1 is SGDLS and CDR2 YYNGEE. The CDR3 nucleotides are TGTGCCAGCAGCGAAGAGGGGGGGCCCGGGACTAGCCACACAGATACGCAGTATTTT. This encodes CASSEEGGPGTSHTDTQYF.

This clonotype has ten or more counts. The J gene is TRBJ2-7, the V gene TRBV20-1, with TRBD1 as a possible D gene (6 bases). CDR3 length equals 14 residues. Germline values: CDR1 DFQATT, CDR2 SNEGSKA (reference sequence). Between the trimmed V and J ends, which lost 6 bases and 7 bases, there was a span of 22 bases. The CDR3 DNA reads TGCAGTGCACTAAATATGAGGGGGACCGGAGAGCAGTACTTC. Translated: CSALNMRGTGEQYF.

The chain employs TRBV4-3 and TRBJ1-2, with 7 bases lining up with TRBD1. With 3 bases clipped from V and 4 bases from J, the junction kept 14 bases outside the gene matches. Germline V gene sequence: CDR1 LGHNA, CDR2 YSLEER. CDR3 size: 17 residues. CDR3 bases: TGCGCCAGCAGCCAGGGGACAGACTCTCTTGCCCTCTATGGCTACACCTTC. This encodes CASSQGTDSLALYGYTF.

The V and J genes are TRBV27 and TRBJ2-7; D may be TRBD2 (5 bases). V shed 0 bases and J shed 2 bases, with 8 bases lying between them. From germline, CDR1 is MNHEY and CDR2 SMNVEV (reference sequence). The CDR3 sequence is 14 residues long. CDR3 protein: CASSLSSGTYEQYF. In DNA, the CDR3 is TGTGCCAGCAGTTTATCATCGGGGACCTACGAGCAGTACTTC.

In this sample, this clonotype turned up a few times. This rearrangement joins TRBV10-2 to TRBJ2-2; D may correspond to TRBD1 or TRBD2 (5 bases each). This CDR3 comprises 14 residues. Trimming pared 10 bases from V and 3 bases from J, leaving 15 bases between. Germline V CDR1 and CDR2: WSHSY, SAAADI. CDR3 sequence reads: CATMWDPDTGELFF. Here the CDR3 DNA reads TGCGCCACCATGTGGGACCCGGACACCGGGGAGCTGTTTTTT.

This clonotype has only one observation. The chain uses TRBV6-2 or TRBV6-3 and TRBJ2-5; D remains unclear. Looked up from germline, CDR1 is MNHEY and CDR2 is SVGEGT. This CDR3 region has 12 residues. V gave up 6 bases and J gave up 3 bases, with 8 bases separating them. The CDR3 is CASRPQKETQYF. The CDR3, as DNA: TGTGCCAGCAGGCCCCAGAAAGAGACCCAGTACTTC.

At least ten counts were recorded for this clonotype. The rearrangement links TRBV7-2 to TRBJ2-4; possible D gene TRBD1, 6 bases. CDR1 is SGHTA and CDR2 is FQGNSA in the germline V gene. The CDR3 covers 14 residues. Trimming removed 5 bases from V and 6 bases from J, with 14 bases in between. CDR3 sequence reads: CASSPGDTGNIQYF. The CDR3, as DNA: TGTGCCAGCAGCCCTGGGGACACTGGAAACATTCAGTACTTC.